This T cell receptor beta chain was recorded in a study of radiotherapy plus CTLA-4 blockade in lung cancer (dated by TCRdb to between 2017 and 2018). Describing the broader study: Among enrolled patients, about 19% had an objective response and 25% to 40% reached disease control. Here is what the overall study found, with its caveats: After treatment with radiotherapy and ipilimumab, TCR clones that came from tumors expanded in the peripheral blood. The strongest predictors of response were reported to be early dynamic shifts in blood T cell clones along with a rise in serum interferon-beta following radiation.

V is pared back by 10 bases and J by 1 base, with 17 bases lying between the germline termini. Inclusive of the bounding cysteine and phenylalanine, the CDR3 is 15 residues long. The only DNA kept is the CDR3, 45 bases in frame from the first base. Taken from the germline V gene, the CDR1 and CDR2 loops are MNHNS and SASEGT. The study evaluated CTLA-4 blockade (ipilimumab) given together with focal radiation therapy in patients who had chemo-refractory metastatic non-small-cell lung cancer. The library was obtained by the immunoSEQ multiplex PCR assay. Entries here come from immuneACCESS through TCRdb and include only in-frame sequences with V and J called. Some clones fail to appear in such tables; in the studies checked, an unresolved V gene covers under half of the shortfall, and the cause of the remainder is unknown. The sample records roughly 100,000 clones, 85% to 90% of which are singletons. The ten largest clones capture 2.4% of the sample.

For this clone: Its recognized antigen is unknown. Base qualities are not recorded, but no much larger clone differs from it by a single base.

The sequencing here drew on peripheral blood, taken from a patient treated with radiotherapy plus ipilimumab. This TCR came from a human donor with non-small cell lung cancer that progressed on radiotherapy plus ipilimumab. Some clones in this sample may be carry-over from other donors' samples. The chain uses TRBV6-1 and TRBJ2-1; the D gene is perhaps TRBD2, on 7 matching bases. The CDR3 protein sequence reads: CATSQGRGSYNEQFF. The nucleotides read TGTGCCACCTCCCAGGGGAGGGGTTCCTACAATGAGCAGTTCTTC.